The 25 T cell receptor beta chains below were found in one sample sequenced in a study of T cell clusters in autoimmune cytopenias. TRB amplification used approximately 0.25 ug of peripheral blood genomic DNA. TRB rearrangements were amplified by touch-down multiplex PCR with mixed TRB-A/B primers. From its re-call of the multiplex PCR reads, TCRdb lists each CDR3 protein once, without DNA. In all, the sample yields around 4,800 distinct CDR3 sequences. The sequenced sample consisted of peripheral blood. These receptors originate from a human donor with an autoimmune cytopenia or autoimmune hepatitis (not recorded which).

This clonotype is called medium-sized based on its frequency. This rearrangement joins TRBV12-3 or TRBV12-4 to TRBJ2-3. The CDR3 contains 14 residues. CDR3 region: CASSLQLSTDTQYF.

This chain connects TRBV6-5 to TRBJ2-2; TCRdb outputs TRBD1, but without DNA this stays unchecked. The CDR3 loop spans 16 amino acids. CDR1 and CDR2 (germline): MNHEY, SVGAGI. The CDR3 sequence is CASSYGGQGNTGELFF.

Judged by frequency, this clonotype is medium-sized (0.01 to 0.1%). V and J are TRBV5-1 and TRBJ1-2. The CDR3 sequence is 12 residues long. The germline gives CDR1 SGHRS, CDR2 YFSETQ. CDR3 amino acids: CASSLGGEGYTF. Combining the CDR3 with reference TRBV5-1 and TRBJ1-2 gives the whole variable domain KAGVTQTPRYLIKTRGQQVTLSCSPISGHRSVSWYQQTPGQGLQFLFEYFSETQRNKGNFPGRFSGRQFSNSRSEMNVSTLELGDSALYLCASSLGGEGYTFGSGTRLTVV.

J is TRBJ1-2 and V is TRBV5-1. This CDR3 contains 16 residues. The V gene's germline CDR1 is SGHRS and CDR2 YFSETQ. The CDR3 here is CASSLFGRVPSYGYTF.

This clonotype registers medium-sized (0.01 to 0.1%) by frequency. The genes are TRBV6-1 and TRBJ2-7; TCRdb selects TRBD1, and the lack of DNA leaves this call unchecked. Germline V gives CDR1 MNHNS, CDR2 SASEGT. The CDR3 totals 14 residues. This CDR3 reads CASLTGTGFYEQYF.

The V call is TRBV20-1, the J call TRBJ2-3; TCRdb selects TRBD1, and the lack of DNA leaves this call unchecked. This CDR3 is 17 amino acids long. The germline V gene encodes CDR1 DFQATT and CDR2 SNEGSKA (reference sequence). CDR3 loop: CSARDLNRQGSTDTQYF.

This clonotype is deemed medium-sized by its frequency. The chain has TRBV30 and TRBJ1-1; TCRdb lists TRBD1, though no DNA is available to test this call. The CDR3 consists of 16 residues. Germline V gene lookup returns CDR1 GTSNPN and CDR2 SVGIG (reference sequence). The CDR3 here is CAWSGTGGGGHTEAFF.

By frequency, this clonotype registers medium-sized. This chain joins TRBV7-2 and TRBJ1-3; there is no DNA to check the TCRdb D call of TRBD1. The CDR3 is 15 amino acids. Per germline, CDR1 SGHTA and CDR2 FQGNSA. The CDR3 sequence: CASSFPTVSGNTIYF.

This chain connects TRBV20-1 to TRBJ2-1. The CDR3 totals 16 residues. Per the germline V gene, CDR1 is DFQATT and CDR2 is SNEGSKA (reference sequence). CDR3 sequence: CSARDLSTSAYNEQFF.

The V gene is TRBV20-1, the J gene TRBJ2-4. The germline CDR1 and CDR2 sequences are DFQATT and SNEGSKA (reference sequence). The CDR3 runs to 15 residues. The CDR3 spells CSARAPFGAKNIQYF.

This rearrangement joins TRBV11-3 to TRBJ1-1. This CDR3 is 13 amino acids long. Germline CDR1 SGHNT, CDR2 YENEEA. CDR3 sequence: CASSFRKNTEAFF. The whole variable domain, filled in from reference TRBV11-3 and TRBJ1-1, reads EAGVVQSPRYKIIEKKQPVAFWCNPISGHNTLYWYLQNLGQGPELLIRYENEEAVDDSQLPKDRFSAERLKGVDSTLKIQPAELGDSAVYLCASSFRKNTEAFFGQGTRLTVV.

This clonotype is deemed medium-sized by its frequency. This chain joins TRBV27 and TRBJ2-1; TCRdb selects TRBD1, and the lack of DNA leaves this call unchecked. The CDR3 has 15 residues. Germline V CDR1 and CDR2: MNHEY, SMNVEV (reference sequence). The CDR3 is CASSFWGTGTNEQFF.

V usage is TRBV7-2 and J usage is TRBJ2-7; TCRdb outputs TRBD1, but without DNA this stays unchecked. The length of the CDR3 is 15 residues. Germline assignment: CDR1 SGHTA and CDR2 FQGNSA. CDR3: CASSLGTGGSYEQYF.

By frequency, this clonotype registers medium-sized. This sequence joins TRBV6-5 and TRBJ2-5; without DNA, the TCRdb call of TRBD1 cannot be checked. The V gene's germline CDR1 is MNHEY and CDR2 SVGAGI. The CDR3 spans 12 residues. The CDR3 protein is CASSTPGETQYF.

This clonotype shows up as medium-sized by frequency. V usage is TRBV29-1 and J usage is TRBJ2-5; checking the TCRdb D call of TRBD2 is not possible without DNA. The CDR3 is 15 amino acids. Germline values: CDR1 SQVTM, CDR2 ANQGSEA. CDR3 protein: CSVGPSEMYQETQYF.

Considering frequency, this clonotype is medium-sized (0.01 to 0.1%). This chain links TRBV5-5 with TRBJ1-3. Germline V gene lookup returns CDR1 SGHKS and CDR2 YYEKEE (reference sequence). This CDR3 comprises 15 residues. This CDR3 is CASSLAVGIGNTIYF.

V usage is TRBV7-8 and J usage is TRBJ2-3. Germline V lookup: CDR1 SGHVS, CDR2 FQNEAQ. The CDR3 sequence is 16 residues long. The CDR3 here is CASSLELGMGTDTQYF.

By frequency, this clonotype registers medium-sized. V is TRBV27 and J is TRBJ2-6; without DNA, the TCRdb call of TRBD2 cannot be checked. This CDR3 region has 18 residues. Germline-derived CDR1 and CDR2 are MNHEY and SMNVEV (reference sequence). The CDR3 loop reads CASSGSPTRESGANVLTF.

This chain connects TRBV6-6 to TRBJ2-1; the TCRdb D gene call, TRBD1, has no DNA to confirm it. Looked up from germline, CDR1 is MNHNY and CDR2 is SVGAGI (reference sequence). The CDR3 runs to 14 residues. The CDR3 sequence is CASNTDRGYGEQFF.

CDR3 sequence reads: CASSIQAGQGFYGYTF. This sequence joins TRBV19 and TRBJ1-2; the D call of TRBD1 rests on TCRdb alone, since no DNA is present to check it. The CDR3 runs to 16 residues. Per the germline V gene, CDR1 is LNHDA and CDR2 is SQIVND (reference sequence).

Judged by frequency, this clonotype is medium-sized. This chain's CDR3 is CSADAGTSGRKTQYF. The chain employs TRBV20-1 and TRBJ2-5; absent DNA, TCRdb's TRBD2 call cannot be checked. Germline CDR1 is DFQATT and CDR2 is SNEGSKA (reference sequence). The CDR3 sequence is 15 residues long.

The chain employs TRBV11-2 and TRBJ1-1; the D gene TCRdb calls, TRBD1, cannot be checked with no DNA. CDR1 is SGHAT, CDR2 FQNNGV, per germline. This CDR3 has 16 residues. CDR3 protein: CASSLNRQEFYTEAFF.

This clonotype is identified as medium-sized from frequency. This rearrangement joins TRBV12-3 or TRBV12-4 to TRBJ1-3. The CDR3 has 13 amino acids. CDR3 protein: CASSGDLGNTIYF.

The rearrangement uses TRBV5-1 and TRBJ1-1. Germline V lookup: CDR1 SGHRS, CDR2 YFSETQ. CDR3 length: 13 amino acids. The CDR3 reads CASSVTKDSEAFF.

Frequency places this clonotype as medium-sized (0.01 to 0.1%). The rearrangement uses TRBV5-5 and TRBJ2-5; TCRdb designates TRBD1, a call that cannot be tested without DNA. Looked up from germline, CDR1 is SGHKS and CDR2 is YYEKEE (reference sequence). This CDR3 spans 16 amino acids. CDR3 amino acids: CASSLDEGQYQETQYF.